This record looks at one TCR beta chain sequence and its context. One junction end does not reproduce the germline sequence, and a read error may be involved. The data originate from a study of tumor-infiltrating lymphocytes in primary liver carcinoma. From approximately 550 ng of total RNA, TCR beta-specific cDNA was reverse-transcribed using a constant-region primer. What produced the TCR beta libraries was three nested multiplex PCR rounds using slightly modified ARM-PCR. The opening two PCR rounds, approximately 10 cycles each, paired TRBV1-TRBV30 forward primers with a C-beta reverse primer. Via MiXCR, TCRdb re-called the multiplex PCR reads, giving one row per CDR3 protein. Seen here are some 190,000 distinct CDR3 sequences, around four fifths observed once, and the top ten hold 15% to 20%. CDR1 is MNHNS and CDR2 is SASEGT in the germline V gene. The CDR3 loop spans 14 amino acids. Unsorted bulk tissue (roughly 17-33 mg) underwent RNA and DNA co-extraction.

This sequence was found in a man aged 40-49 years with primary liver carcinoma and hepatitis B virus infection. The sample consisted of tumor tissue from primary liver carcinoma. V usage is TRBV6-1 and J usage is TRBJ1-1; D may be TRBD1 (6 bases). As DNA, the CDR3 is TGTGGCAGCACAACACAGGGCGGGAACACTGAAGCTTTCTTT. As protein: CGSTTQGGNTEAFF.